The text below deals with one T cell receptor beta chain. This CDR3 contains 13 residues. The germline V gene encodes CDR1 GTSNPN and CDR2 SVGIG (reference sequence). The V and J ends lost 3 bases and 2 bases, in that order; junction bases with no gene match: 1. This sample is drawn from a study of control samples from healthy donors and cancer patients. Libraries were prepared by immunoSEQ multiplex PCR; TCRdb keeps only in-frame clonotypes and omits some of them. The table lists 6,500 to 8,500 clones, about four fifths of them singletons. The receptor's source is a man aged 65-85 years with lung cancer. The V call is TRBV30, the J call TRBJ1-5; 7 bases map to TRBD1. Source material: PBMCs. CDR3 region: CAWRGQGNQPQHF. The CDR3 nucleotides read TGTGCCTGGAGAGGACAGGGCAATCAGCCCCAGCATTTT.